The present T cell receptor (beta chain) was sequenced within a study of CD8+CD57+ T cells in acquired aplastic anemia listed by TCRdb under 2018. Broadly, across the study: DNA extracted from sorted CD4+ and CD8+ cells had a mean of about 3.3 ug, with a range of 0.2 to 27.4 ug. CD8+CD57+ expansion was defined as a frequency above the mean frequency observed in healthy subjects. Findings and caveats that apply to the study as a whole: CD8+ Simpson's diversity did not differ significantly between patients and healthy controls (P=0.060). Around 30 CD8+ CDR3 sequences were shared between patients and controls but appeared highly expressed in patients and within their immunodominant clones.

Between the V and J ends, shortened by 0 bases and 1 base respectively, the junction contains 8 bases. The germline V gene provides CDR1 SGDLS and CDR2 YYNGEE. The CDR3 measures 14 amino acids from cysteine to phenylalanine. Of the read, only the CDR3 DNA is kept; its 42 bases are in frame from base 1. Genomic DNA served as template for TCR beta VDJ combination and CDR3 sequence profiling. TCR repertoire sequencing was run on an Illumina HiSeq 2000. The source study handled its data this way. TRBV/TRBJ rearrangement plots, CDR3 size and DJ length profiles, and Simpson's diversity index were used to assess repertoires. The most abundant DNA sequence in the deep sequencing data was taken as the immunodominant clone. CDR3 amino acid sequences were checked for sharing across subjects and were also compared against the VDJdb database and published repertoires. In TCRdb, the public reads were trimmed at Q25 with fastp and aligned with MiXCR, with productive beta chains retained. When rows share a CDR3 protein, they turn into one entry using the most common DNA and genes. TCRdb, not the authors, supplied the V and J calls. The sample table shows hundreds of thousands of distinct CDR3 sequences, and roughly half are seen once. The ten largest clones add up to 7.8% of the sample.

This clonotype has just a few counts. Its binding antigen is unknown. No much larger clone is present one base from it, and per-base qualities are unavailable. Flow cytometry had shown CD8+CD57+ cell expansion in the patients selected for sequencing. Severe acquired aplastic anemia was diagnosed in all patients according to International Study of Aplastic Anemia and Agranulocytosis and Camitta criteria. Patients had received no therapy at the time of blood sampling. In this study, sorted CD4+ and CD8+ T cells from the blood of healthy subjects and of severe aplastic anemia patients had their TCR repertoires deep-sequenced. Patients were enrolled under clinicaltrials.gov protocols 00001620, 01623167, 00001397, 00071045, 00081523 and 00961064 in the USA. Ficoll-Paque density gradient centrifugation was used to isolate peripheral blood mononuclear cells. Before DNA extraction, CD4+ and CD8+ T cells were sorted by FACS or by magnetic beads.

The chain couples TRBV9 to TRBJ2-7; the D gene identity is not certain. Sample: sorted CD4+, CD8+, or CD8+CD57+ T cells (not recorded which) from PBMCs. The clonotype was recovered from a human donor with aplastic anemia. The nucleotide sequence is TGTGCCAGCAGCGTAGGGACGGCTTCCTACGAGCAGTACTTC. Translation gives CASSVGTASYEQYF.